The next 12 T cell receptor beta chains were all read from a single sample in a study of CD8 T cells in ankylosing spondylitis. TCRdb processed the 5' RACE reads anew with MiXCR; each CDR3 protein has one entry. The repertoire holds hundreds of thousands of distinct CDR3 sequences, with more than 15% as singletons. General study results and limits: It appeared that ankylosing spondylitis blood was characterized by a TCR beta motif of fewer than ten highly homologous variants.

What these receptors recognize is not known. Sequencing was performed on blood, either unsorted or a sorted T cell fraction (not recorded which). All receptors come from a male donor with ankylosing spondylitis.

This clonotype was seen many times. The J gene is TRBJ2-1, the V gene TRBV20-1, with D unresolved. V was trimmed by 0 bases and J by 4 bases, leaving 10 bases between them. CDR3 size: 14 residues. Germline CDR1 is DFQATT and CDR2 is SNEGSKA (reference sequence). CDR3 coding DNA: TGCAGTGCTAGAGATCTGGCGACATACAATGAGCAGTTCTTC. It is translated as CSARDLATYNEQFF.

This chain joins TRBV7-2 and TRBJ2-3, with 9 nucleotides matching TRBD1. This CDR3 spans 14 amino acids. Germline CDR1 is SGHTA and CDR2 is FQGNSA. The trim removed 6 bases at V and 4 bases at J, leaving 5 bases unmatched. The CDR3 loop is CASSGTGSADTQYF. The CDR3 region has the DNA TGTGCCAGCAGTGGGACAGGGAGTGCAGATACGCAGTATTTT.

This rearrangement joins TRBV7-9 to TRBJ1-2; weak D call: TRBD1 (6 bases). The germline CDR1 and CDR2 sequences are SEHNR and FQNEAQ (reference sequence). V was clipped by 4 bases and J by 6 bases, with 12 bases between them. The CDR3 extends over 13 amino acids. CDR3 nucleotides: TGTGCCAGCAGCTACCGGGGGGCTCATGGCTACACCTTC. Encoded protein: CASSYRGAHGYTF. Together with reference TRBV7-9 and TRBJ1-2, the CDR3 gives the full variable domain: DTGVSQNPRHKITKRGQNVTFRCDPISEHNRLYWYRQTLGQGPEFLTYFQNEAQLEKSRLLSDRFSAERPKGSFSTLEIQRTEQGDSAMYLCASSYRGAHGYTFGSGTRLTVV.

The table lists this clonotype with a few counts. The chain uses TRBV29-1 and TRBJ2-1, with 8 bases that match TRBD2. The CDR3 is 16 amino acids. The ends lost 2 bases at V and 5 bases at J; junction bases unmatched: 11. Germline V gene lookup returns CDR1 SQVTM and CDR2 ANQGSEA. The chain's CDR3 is CSVEIPGLGRDNEQFF. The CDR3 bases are TGCAGCGTTGAAATCCCGGGACTAGGGAGGGACAATGAGCAGTTCTTC.

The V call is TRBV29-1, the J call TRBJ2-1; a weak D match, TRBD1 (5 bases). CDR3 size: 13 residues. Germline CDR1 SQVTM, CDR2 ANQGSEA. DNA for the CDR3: TGCAGTGGAAATACCCTAAAGGGGAATGAGCAGTTCTTC. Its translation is CSGNTLKGNEQFF.

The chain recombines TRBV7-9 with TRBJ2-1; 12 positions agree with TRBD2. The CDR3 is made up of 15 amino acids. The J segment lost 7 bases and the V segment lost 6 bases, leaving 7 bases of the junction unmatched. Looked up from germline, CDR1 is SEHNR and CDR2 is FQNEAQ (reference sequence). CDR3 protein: CASRSLAGGRNEQFF. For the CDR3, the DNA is TGTGCCAGCAGATCTCTAGCGGGGGGGCGGAATGAGCAGTTCTTC.

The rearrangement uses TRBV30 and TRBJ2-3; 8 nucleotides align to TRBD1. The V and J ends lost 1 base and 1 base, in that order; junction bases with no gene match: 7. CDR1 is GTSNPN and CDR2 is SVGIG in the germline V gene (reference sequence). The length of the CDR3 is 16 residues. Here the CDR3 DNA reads TGTGCCTGGAGTGGGCCCCAGGGGGCCGGCACAGATACGCAGTATTTT. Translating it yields CAWSGPQGAGTDTQYF.

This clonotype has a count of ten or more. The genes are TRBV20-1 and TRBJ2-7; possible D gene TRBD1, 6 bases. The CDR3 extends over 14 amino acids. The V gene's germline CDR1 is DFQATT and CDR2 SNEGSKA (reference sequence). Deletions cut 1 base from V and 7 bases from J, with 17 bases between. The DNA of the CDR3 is TGCAGTGCTAGAGTCCCCAGGGGCGCAGAGGAGCAGTACTTC. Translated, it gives CSARVPRGAEEQYF.

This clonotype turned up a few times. The CDR3 bases are TGTGCCATCAGTGACAACGAAGGACAGGGCATCCCCCGTGGGCAGTACTTC. This translates into CAISDNEGQGIPRGQYF. The V gene is TRBV10-3, the J gene TRBJ2-7; 8 bases agree with TRBD1. The CDR3 runs 17 residues. Germline CDR1 ENHRY, CDR2 SYGVKD. V shed 3 bases, J shed 9 bases, and the junction held 19 bases outside the gene matches.

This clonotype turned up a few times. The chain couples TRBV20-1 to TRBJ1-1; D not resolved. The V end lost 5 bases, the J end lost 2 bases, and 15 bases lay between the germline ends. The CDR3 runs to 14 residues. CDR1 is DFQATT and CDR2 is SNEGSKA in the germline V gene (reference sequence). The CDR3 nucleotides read TGCAGTGCTCGATTTTCCTTCACCAACACTGAAGCTTTCTTT. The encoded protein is CSARFSFTNTEAFF.

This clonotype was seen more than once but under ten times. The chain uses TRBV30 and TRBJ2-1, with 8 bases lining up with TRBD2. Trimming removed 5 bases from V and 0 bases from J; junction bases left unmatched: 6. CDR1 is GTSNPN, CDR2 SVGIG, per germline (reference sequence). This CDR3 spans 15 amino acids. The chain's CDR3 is CAWSRGGASYNEQFF. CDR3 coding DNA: TGTGCCTGGTCCCGGGGGGGGGCCTCCTACAATGAGCAGTTCTTC.

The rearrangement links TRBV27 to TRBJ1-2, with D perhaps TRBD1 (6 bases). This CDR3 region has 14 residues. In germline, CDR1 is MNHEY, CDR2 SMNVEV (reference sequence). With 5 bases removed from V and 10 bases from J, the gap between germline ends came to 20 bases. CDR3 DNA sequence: TGTGCCAGCAGTATGTTCCGGGACAAGCAACTCTACACCTTC. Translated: CASSMFRDKQLYTF.